These 7 T cell receptor beta chains originate from one sample sequenced in a study of T cell responses to AZD1222 COVID-19 vaccine. Assay: immunoSEQ multiplex PCR; the TCRdb copy retains only in-frame clones and omits some. The profile shows approximately 120,000 clones, roughly 90% of them singletons. Source: peripheral blood, taken on day 0 of MenACWY control vaccination. All receptors derive from an adult in good health.

The V gene is TRBV6-5, the J gene TRBJ1-1; tentatively, D is TRBD1 (5 bases). V dropped 0 bases and J dropped 4 bases, with 9 bases sitting between them. Germline V gene sequence: CDR1 MNHEY, CDR2 SVGAGI. CDR3 length equals 14 residues. CDR3 DNA: TGTGCCAGCAGTTACTCGAAGGGGCTCACTGAAGCTTTCTTT. Encoded protein: CASSYSKGLTEAFF.

This sequence joins TRBV2 and TRBJ1-1, with D maybe TRBD1 (6 bases). The CDR3 covers 15 residues. V gave up 2 bases and J gave up 2 bases, with 12 bases separating them. Germline V CDR1 and CDR2: SNHLY, FYNNEI. DNA for the CDR3: TGTGCCAGCAGTGAAAGGGGGGTTGGCAACACTGAAGCTTTCTTT. Residues: CASSERGVGNTEAFF. The complete variable domain, with remaining parts taken from reference TRBV2 and TRBJ1-1, reads EPEVTQTPSHQVTQMGQEVILRCVPISNHLYFYWYRQILGQKVEFLVSFYNNEISEKSEIFDDQFSVERPDGSNFTLKIRSTKLEDSAMYFCASSERGVGNTEAFFGQGTRLTVV.

The rearrangement joins TRBV7-3 to TRBJ1-1; D gene ambiguous. The germline CDR1 and CDR2 sequences are SGHTA and FQGTGA. Between the trimmed V and J ends, which lost 4 bases and 3 bases, there was a span of 9 bases. The CDR3 extends over 13 amino acids. Here the CDR3 DNA reads TGTGCCAGCAGCTCCCCACCCTACACTGAAGCTTTCTTT. Its protein product is CASSSPPYTEAFF.

J is TRBJ2-5 and V is TRBV18; no clear D gene. CDR1 is KGHSH and CDR2 is LQKENI in the germline V gene. V was pared by 1 base and J by 2 bases, with 8 bases between. CDR3 length: 14 amino acids. CDR3 sequence: CASSPRREQETQYF. The DNA of the CDR3 is TGTGCCAGCTCACCACGCCGAGAACAAGAGACCCAGTACTTC.

V gene TRBV14 combines with J gene TRBJ2-1; TRBD1 is a possible D gene (5 bases). Germline assignment: CDR1 SGHDN and CDR2 FVKESK. V dropped 2 bases and J dropped 4 bases, with 12 bases sitting between them. This CDR3 has 15 residues. The CDR3 DNA sequence: TGTGCCAGCAGCCAACTAACAGGATTATACAATGAGCAGTTCTTC. As protein: CASSQLTGLYNEQFF.

The V and J genes are TRBV12-3 or TRBV12-4 and TRBJ1-5; D unclear. The germline V and J ends were trimmed by 3 bases and 1 base, with 4 bases remaining between them. CDR3 length: 13 residues. In DNA form, the CDR3 reads TGTGCCAGCAGTTTCCAGAGCAATCAGCCCCAGCATTTT. This gives the protein CASSFQSNQPQHF.

This clone is a singleton in its sample. J is TRBJ1-1 and V is TRBV9, with TRBD1 as a possible D gene (6 bases). This CDR3 is 14 amino acids long. Trimming left V 0 bases short and J 7 bases short, with 13 bases between. The germline V gene has CDR1 SGDLS and CDR2 YYNGEE. The CDR3: CASSVGGLNGEAFF. The CDR3, as DNA: TGTGCCAGCAGCGTAGGGGGGCTCAATGGTGAAGCTTTCTTT.